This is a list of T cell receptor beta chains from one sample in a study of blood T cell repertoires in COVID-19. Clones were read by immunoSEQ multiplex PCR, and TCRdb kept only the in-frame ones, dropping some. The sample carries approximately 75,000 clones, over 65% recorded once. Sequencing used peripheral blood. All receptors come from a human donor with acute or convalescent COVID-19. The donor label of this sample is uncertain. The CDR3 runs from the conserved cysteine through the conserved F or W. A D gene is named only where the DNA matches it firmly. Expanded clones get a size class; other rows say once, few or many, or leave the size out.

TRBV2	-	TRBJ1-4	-	TGTGCCAGCACTTTGGGCCGGGAGGAACTGTTTTTT	CASTLGREELFF
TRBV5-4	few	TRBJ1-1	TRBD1	TGTGCCAGCAGCTACCCCGGGACAGGGGACACTGAAGCTTTCTTT	CASSYPGTGDTEAFF
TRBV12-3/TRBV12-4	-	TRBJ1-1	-	TGTGCCAGTCGTAGGGGCATGAACACTGAAGCTTTCTTT	CASRRGMNTEAFF
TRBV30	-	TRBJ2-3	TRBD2	TGTGCCTGGAGTGGTGGAACCCGACTAGCGGGGCTTCGAGATACGCAGTATTTT	CAWSGGTRLAGLRDTQYF
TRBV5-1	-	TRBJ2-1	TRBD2	TGCGCCAGCAGCTCAAGCGGGAGCGCCTACAATGAGCAGTTCTTC	CASSSSGSAYNEQFF
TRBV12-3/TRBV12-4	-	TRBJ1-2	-	TGTGCCAGCAGTTTAACTTGGGACACCGGCTACACCTTC	CASSLTWDTGYTF
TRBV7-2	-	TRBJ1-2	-	TGTGCCAGCAGCTTGCGACAGGATCGGCGGGGCTACACCTTC	CASSLRQDRRGYTF
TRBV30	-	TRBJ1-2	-	TGTGCCTGGCACACGGGGAAGGGCTACACCTTC	CAWHTGKGYTF
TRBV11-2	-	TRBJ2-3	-	TGTGCCAGCAGCGGAGGACTCACAGATACGCAGTATTTT	CASSGGLTDTQYF
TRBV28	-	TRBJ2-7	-	TGTGCCAGCACCACAACCTTTCTTGACGAGCAGTACTTC	CASTTTFLDEQYF
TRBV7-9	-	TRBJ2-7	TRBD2	TGTGCCAGCAGCGCAACTAGCGGGAGAGGGTACGAGCAGTACTTC	CASSATSGRGYEQYF
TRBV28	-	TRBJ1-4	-	TGTGCCACAGGGCGGTCCCGCGGGGATGAAAAACTGTTTTTT	CATGRSRGDEKLFF